One sample yielded the 2 T cell receptor beta chains listed below, sequenced in a study of T-cell memory formation after mild COVID-19. TCRdb fed the 5' RACE reads into MiXCR, producing one record per CDR3 protein. Among fewer than 700,000 distinct CDR3 sequences listed, about 20% were seen once. The sequencing sample was made of PBMCs or a T cell subset sorted from them (not recorded which). These receptors all come from an adult woman who had mild COVID-19 (a few samples of this study predate the infection). Cell type and time point are not known.

The rearrangement links TRBV10-3 to TRBJ2-1, with D maybe TRBD2 (6 bases). V lost 10 bases, J lost 3 bases, and 16 bases lay in between. Germline V gene lookup returns CDR1 ENHRY and CDR2 SYGVKD. The CDR3 totals 14 residues. The DNA of the CDR3 is TGTGCCACCCTGGAGGGGCGGGACTACAATGAGCAGTTCTTC. This translates into CATLEGRDYNEQFF.

A few counts support this clonotype. The chain is built from TRBV24-1 and TRBJ2-1; 10 bases fit TRBD2. The V gene's germline CDR1 is KGHDR and CDR2 SFDVKD. The CDR3 has 16 residues. After removal of 4 bases from V and 6 bases from J, the junction contained 8 bases not matched to a gene. This CDR3 reads CATSEAGLAGVNEQFF. CDR3 DNA: TGTGCCACCAGTGAGGCCGGGCTAGCGGGAGTCAATGAGCAGTTCTTC.